What follows describes a single T cell receptor (beta chain). The data belong to a study of cytomegalovirus exposure and HLA in healthy donors. Study overall: Ancestry clustering placed roughly 86% of roughly 410 genotyped donors in the Caucasian-associated cluster.

Vbeta (60) and Jbeta (13) primers were used in the PCR. Method: immunoSEQ multiplex PCR; TCRdb's copy keeps in-frame clones and lacks some. The table lists 55,000 to 70,000 clones, around 80% of them singletons. The origin of this receptor is a male donor in good health and CMV-seronegative. Sequencing was done on a sample of PBMCs.

The CDR3 sequence: CASTSGGTDTQYF. CDR3 DNA: TGTGCCAGCACTAGCGGGGGCACAGATACGCAGTATTTT. This chain joins TRBV11-1 and TRBJ2-3, with TRBD2 matching over 9 bases. This CDR3 is 13 amino acids long. Germline V gene lookup returns CDR1 SGHAT and CDR2 FQDESV (reference sequence). Trimming took 7 bases from V and 1 from J; bases not matched to a gene: 0.